Below are 14 T cell receptor beta chains sequenced from a single sample in a study of neurological immune-mediated disorders (dated by TCRdb to the late 2010s). Receptor amplification or capture employed 5' RACE. TCRdb records Illumina HiSeq 2500 as the sequencer. Starting from the raw public reads, TCRdb applied fastp trimming at Q25, assembled clones with MiXCR and retained in-frame beta chains. Each CDR3 protein gets just one entry, which takes the most common genes and DNA from the rows behind it. For this sample the table gives under 20,000 distinct CDR3 sequences, of which roughly 15% were detected only once. The ten largest clonotypes hold approximately 15% of the sample. What was sequenced was PBMCs. All receptors derive from a man aged 55 to 70 with HTLV-1-associated myelopathy (HAM/TSP).

This clonotype appeared many times. The chain carries TRBV5-1 and TRBJ2-7, with D hard to call. The V gene's germline CDR1 is SGHRS and CDR2 YFSETQ. V was trimmed by 0 bases and J by 0 bases, leaving 10 bases between them. CDR3 length equals 15 residues. The CDR3 bases are TGCGCCAGCAGCTTGGAGTTGGGCAGCTCCTACGAGCAGTACTTC. As protein: CASSLELGSSYEQYF.

This clonotype was seen at least ten times. The rearrangement links TRBV20-1 to TRBJ2-3; D unresolved. Germline CDR1 and CDR2: DFQATT and SNEGSKA (reference sequence). V was cut by 2 bases and J by 3 bases, with 12 bases left in between. CDR3 size: 14 residues. The CDR3 DNA reads as TGCAGTGCTAGATCCACCCCTAGGACAGATACGCAGTATTTT. Translation: CSARSTPRTDTQYF.

This clonotype was counted ten times or more. The chain links TRBV20-1 to TRBJ2-3, with 8 positions matching TRBD2. The V gene's germline CDR1 is DFQATT and CDR2 SNEGSKA (reference sequence). The V gene end was trimmed by 4 bases and the J gene end by 4 bases; junction bases not matched to a gene: 10. The CDR3 consists of 15 residues. CDR3 in DNA: TGCAGTGCTACGTACTTAGCGGGGAAGTCAGATACGCAGTATTTT. Its translation: CSATYLAGKSDTQYF.

In its sample, this clonotype was seen many times. At one boundary the junction diverges from the germline segment, which might be a read error. DNA for the CDR3: TGTGCCACCAGCGGAGACCGCGGGAGGTTGGAGACCCAGTACTTC. Amino acid sequence: CATSGDRGRLETQYF. The rearrangement joins TRBV15 to TRBJ2-5, with 8 bases matching TRBD2. CDR3 length: 15 amino acids. Germline-derived CDR1 and CDR2 are LNHNV and YYDKDF (reference sequence).

This clonotype showed up many times. The genes are TRBV11-2 and TRBJ1-1, with D unresolved. With 6 bases removed from V and 2 bases from J, the gap between germline ends came to 10 bases. The CDR3 length is 13 residues. Germline lookup yields CDR1 SGHAT and CDR2 FQNNGV. As DNA, the CDR3 is TGTGCCAGCAGTTCCCGAGTTAACACTGAAGCTTTCTTT. This gives the protein CASSSRVNTEAFF.

This clonotype was seen many times. The chain is built from TRBV5-1 and TRBJ1-1, with a tentative D call TRBD1 (5 bases). CDR1 SGHRS and CDR2 YFSETQ come from the germline V gene. CDR3 length equals 13 residues. Trimming removed 2 bases from V and 5 bases from J, with 10 bases in between. CDR3 DNA: TGCGCCAGCAGCTTTACGGGGGAAACTGAAGCTTTCTTT. Its translation: CASSFTGETEAFF.

The V and J genes are TRBV11-2 and TRBJ1-4; TRBD1 matches 7 bases. The V gene's germline CDR1 is SGHAT and CDR2 FQNNGV. With V trimmed by 5 bases and J by 6 bases, 6 bases remained unmatched. The CDR3 consists of 14 residues. The CDR3 protein is CASSTLDRHEKLFF. The CDR3, as DNA: TGTGCCAGCAGCACCTTGGACAGGCATGAAAAACTGTTTTTT.

There are many counts of this clonotype. The rearrangement links TRBV7-2 to TRBJ2-5; D is possibly TRBD1 or TRBD2 (5 bases each). V was clipped by 5 bases and J by 4 bases, with 14 bases between them. CDR1 and CDR2 from the germline V gene are SGHTA and FQGNSA. The CDR3 is 14 amino acids. The CDR3 nucleotides are TGTGCCAGCAGCCTGGACCCGAGGGGAGAGACCCAGTACTTC. As protein: CASSLDPRGETQYF.

This clonotype appeared once. A much larger clone differs from this one at a single base, so this may be a read error. The chain combines TRBV2 with TRBJ1-2, with unresolved D. Germline V gives CDR1 SNHLY, CDR2 FYNNEI. CDR3 length equals 14 residues. The V and J ends lost 1 base and 1 base respectively, with 7 bases between them. CDR3 DNA: TGTGCCAGCAGTGAAGGGGCAGATAACTATGGCTACACCTTC. Translation gives CASSEGADNYGYTF. The full variable domain, completed using reference TRBV2 and TRBJ1-2, is EPEVTQTPSHQVTQMGQEVILRCVPISNHLYFYWYRQILGQKVEFLVSFYNNEISEKSEIFDDQFSVERPDGSNFTLKIRSTKLEDSAMYFCASSEGADNYGYTFGSGTRLTVV.

With respect to this clonotype: The germline gene is not matched at one end of the junction; a read error may be the cause. The CDR3 is CACSLQGTSSHEQYF. CDR3 sequence (DNA): TGTGCCTGCAGCTTACAGGGTACAAGCTCCCACGAGCAGTACTTC. The chain is built from TRBV7-3 and TRBJ2-7, with a possible D match to TRBD1 (6 bases). This CDR3 has 15 residues. CDR1 and CDR2 from the germline V gene are SGHTA and FQGTGA. The whole variable domain, filled in from reference TRBV7-3 and TRBJ2-7, reads GAGVSQTPSNKVTEKGKYVELRCDPISGHTALYWYRQSLGQGPEFLIYFQGTGAADDSGLPNDRFFAVRPEGSVSTLKIQRTERGDSAVYLCACSLQGTSSHEQYFGPGTRLTVT.

This sequence joins TRBV7-3 and TRBJ2-2; TRBD1 might be the D (7 bases). Germline-derived CDR1 and CDR2 are SGHTA and FQGTGA. V lost 4 bases, J lost 5 bases, and 26 bases lay in between. There are 19 residues in the CDR3. CDR3 amino acids: CASSSWGGGRGSGTGELFF. CDR3 in DNA: TGTGCCAGCAGCTCCTGGGGAGGAGGCAGGGGGTCTGGGACCGGGGAGCTGTTTTTT.

The V gene is TRBV28, the J gene TRBJ2-1; D call uncertain. The CDR3 runs 16 residues. V was pared by 4 bases and J by 3 bases, with 16 bases between. Germline lookup yields CDR1 MDHEN and CDR2 SYDVKM. The CDR3 loop is CASSSESYYGYNEQFF. The CDR3 nucleotides read TGTGCCAGCAGTTCCGAGAGCTATTATGGCTACAATGAGCAGTTCTTC.

The J gene is TRBJ2-3, the V gene TRBV10-3; either TRBD1 or TRBD2 may fit D (5 bases each). This CDR3 spans 13 amino acids. Germline V lookup: CDR1 ENHRY, CDR2 SYGVKD. Trimming left V 4 bases short and J 6 bases short, with 11 bases between. The CDR3 DNA follows: TGTGCCATCAGTGCGGGGACCCCGGATACGCAGTATTTT. Its protein is CAISAGTPDTQYF.

This clonotype was picked up many times. The J gene is TRBJ2-2, the V gene TRBV5-6; D not certain. The CDR3 runs to 16 residues. V lost 1 base, J lost 0 bases, and 10 bases lay in between. Germline V gives CDR1 SGHDT, CDR2 YYEEEE. The CDR3 region has the DNA TGTGCCAGCAGCTTGAGGATCGGCACGAACACCGGGGAGCTGTTTTTT. Translation gives CASSLRIGTNTGELFF.